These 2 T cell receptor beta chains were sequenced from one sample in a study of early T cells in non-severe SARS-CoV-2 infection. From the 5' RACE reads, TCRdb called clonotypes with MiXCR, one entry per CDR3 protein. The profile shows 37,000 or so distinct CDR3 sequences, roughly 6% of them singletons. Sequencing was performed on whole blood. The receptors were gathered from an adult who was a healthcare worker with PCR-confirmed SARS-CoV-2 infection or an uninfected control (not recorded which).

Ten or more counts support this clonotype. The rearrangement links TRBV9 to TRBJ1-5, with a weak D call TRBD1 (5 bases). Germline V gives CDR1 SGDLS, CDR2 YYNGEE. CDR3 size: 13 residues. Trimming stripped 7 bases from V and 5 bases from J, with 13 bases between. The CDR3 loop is CASSDGGYQPQHF. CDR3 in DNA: TGTGCCAGCTCCGATGGGGGTTATCAGCCCCAGCATTTT. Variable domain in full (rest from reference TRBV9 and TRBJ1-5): DSGVTQTPKHLITATGQRVTLRCSPRSGDLSVYWYQQSLDQGLQFLIQYYNGEERAKGNILERFSAQQFPDLHSELNLSSLELGDSALYFCASSDGGYQPQHFGDGTRLSIL.

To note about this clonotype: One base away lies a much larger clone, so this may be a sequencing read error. The CDR3 DNA reads TGTGCCACCAGTGATCCAGACATGGGGCAGGACGAGCAGTACTTC. Translating gives CATSDPDMGQDEQYF. V gene TRBV24-1 combines with J gene TRBJ2-7; the D gene is possibly TRBD1 (5 bases). The V end lost 3 bases, the J end lost 5 bases, and 16 bases lay between the germline ends. Looked up from germline, CDR1 is KGHDR and CDR2 is SFDVKD. This CDR3 is 15 amino acids long.